These 8 T cell receptor beta chains share one sample of origin, sequenced in a study of cytomegalovirus exposure and HLA in healthy donors. Only in-frame clones appear in the TCRdb table, and some are missing; sequencing was by immunoSEQ multiplex PCR. The sample yields about 330,000 clones, about 85% seen once. The sequencing input was PBMCs. These receptors came from a woman aged 25 to 39 in good health and CMV-seropositive.

This chain links TRBV9 with TRBJ2-1, with 7 nucleotides matching TRBD1. The V and J ends lost 0 bases and 9 bases, in that order; junction bases with no gene match: 3. The CDR3 has 13 residues. Germline CDR1 is SGDLS and CDR2 is YYNGEE. The CDR3 DNA reads TGTGCCAGCAGCGTAGAGGGACAGCTTGAGCAGTTCTTC. As protein: CASSVEGQLEQFF.

The chain uses TRBV10-3 and TRBJ1-3; possible D gene TRBD1, 6 bases. The CDR3 consists of 11 residues. Germline V gene lookup returns CDR1 ENHRY and CDR2 SYGVKD. CDR3 DNA: TGTGGAGGGGGTTCTGGAAACACCATATATTTT. Translating gives CGGGSGNTIYF.

This clone was recorded once. The V call is TRBV4-1, the J call TRBJ2-5, with 9 bases that match TRBD1. After removal of 2 bases from V and 4 bases from J, the junction contained 5 bases not matched to a gene. The CDR3 spans 15 residues. Looked up from germline, CDR1 is MGHRA and CDR2 is YSYEKL. CDR3 bases: TGCGCCAGCAGCCAAACAGGGGGCGCGGGAGAGACCCAGTACTTC. This sequence encodes CASSQTGGAGETQYF.

The chain recombines TRBV10-3 with TRBJ1-3; D is possibly TRBD1 (6 bases). In germline, CDR1 is ENHRY, CDR2 SYGVKD. V was trimmed by 6 bases and J by 1 base, leaving 13 bases between them. The CDR3 is 15 residues long. CDR3: CAISGGTLSGNTIYF. The CDR3 DNA reads as TGTGCCATCAGCGGGGGGACACTGTCTGGAAACACCATATATTTT.

This chain connects TRBV27 to TRBJ2-2; D is ambiguous. The CDR3 extends over 15 amino acids. Trimming shortened V by 6 bases and J by 5 bases, and 16 bases separated the two germline ends. Germline V gene sequence: CDR1 MNHEY, CDR2 SMNVEV (reference sequence). CDR3 nucleotide sequence: TGTGCCAGCAGCAAAAACAGTATACAAACCGGGGAGCTGTTTTTT. Amino acid sequence: CASSKNSIQTGELFF.

The chain carries TRBV4-1 and TRBJ1-1, with D possibly matching TRBD1 (5 bases). The CDR3 has 17 residues. Between the trimmed V and J ends, which lost 4 bases and 3 bases, there was a span of 21 bases. Germline V gene lookup returns CDR1 MGHRA and CDR2 YSYEKL. DNA of the CDR3: TGCGCCAGCAGCCTCCGGGGACCACCGGCAGGGTACACTGAAGCTTTCTTT. Translation: CASSLRGPPAGYTEAFF.

The rearrangement uses TRBV18 and TRBJ2-5, with D hard to call. Trimming removed 4 bases at V and 3 bases at J, with 9 bases between. In germline, CDR1 is KGHSH, CDR2 LQKENI. The length of the CDR3 is 13 residues. This CDR3 reads CASSRLSEETQYF. The CDR3, as DNA: TGTGCCAGCTCACGATTAAGTGAAGAGACCCAGTACTTC.

This clone was recorded once. The chain employs TRBV2 and TRBJ1-5, with D perhaps TRBD1 (5 bases). Germline V lookup: CDR1 SNHLY, CDR2 FYNNEI. V shed 4 bases and J shed 1 base, with 8 bases lying between them. The CDR3 is 14 residues long. The chain's CDR3 is CASSAGVSNQPQHF. As DNA, the CDR3 is TGTGCCAGCAGTGCGGGGGTGAGCAATCAGCCCCAGCATTTT.